This T cell receptor (beta chain) is drawn from a study of T cells in Graves' hyperthyroidism and ophthalmopathy. Study details: Peripheral blood was acquired at first diagnosis, ahead of any therapy whatsoever.

Researchers took RNA transcripts and amplified the TCR beta CDR3 regions from them. HTBI primers were the set used in a first-round RT-PCR of the TCR CDR3. Via MiXCR, TCRdb re-called the multiplex PCR reads, giving one row per CDR3 protein. The profile shows some 620,000 distinct CDR3 sequences, roughly 15% of them singletons. The CDR3 is 16 residues long. The germline V gene has CDR1 MNHNS and CDR2 SASEGT. The V and J ends lost 3 bases and 0 bases respectively, with 11 bases between them. The chain links TRBV6-1 to TRBJ2-2; D not resolved. The source is a woman younger than 45 with Graves' hyperthyroidism. The sample was blood. The chain's CDR3 is CASSDSVAPNTGELFF. CDR3 nucleotides: TGTGCCAGCAGTGACTCGGTAGCCCCGAACACCGGGGAGCTGTTTTTT.